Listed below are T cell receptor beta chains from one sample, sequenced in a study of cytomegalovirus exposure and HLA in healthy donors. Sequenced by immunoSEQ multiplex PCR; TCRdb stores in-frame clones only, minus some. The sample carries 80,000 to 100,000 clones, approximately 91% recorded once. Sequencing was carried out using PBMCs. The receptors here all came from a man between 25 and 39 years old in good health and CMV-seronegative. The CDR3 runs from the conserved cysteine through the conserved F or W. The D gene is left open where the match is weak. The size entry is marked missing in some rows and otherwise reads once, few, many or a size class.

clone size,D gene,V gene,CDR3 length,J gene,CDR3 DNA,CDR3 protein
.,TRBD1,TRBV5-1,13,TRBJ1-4,TGCGCCAGCAGCGGGACAGGGGATGAAAAACTGTTTTTT,CASSGTGDEKLFF
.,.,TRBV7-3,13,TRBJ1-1,TGTGCCAGCAGCTTGGGACAGAACACTGAAGCTTTCTTT,CASSLGQNTEAFF
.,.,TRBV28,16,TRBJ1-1,TGTGCCAGCAGCCCCCCATCCTACAGGGCCGCCACTGAAGCTTTCTTT,CASSPPSYRAATEAFF
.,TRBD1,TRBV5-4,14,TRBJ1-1,TGTGCCAGCAGCTGGGACAGTCGGAACACTGAAGCTTTCTTT,CASSWDSRNTEAFF
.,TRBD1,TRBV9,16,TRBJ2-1,TGTGCCAGCAGCGGTAGATCCGGGACAGGATTTTATGAGCAGTTCTTC,CASSGRSGTGFYEQFF
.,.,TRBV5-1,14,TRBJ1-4,TGCGCCAGCAGCTTGGTTTCGGGGAATGAAAAACTGTTTTTT,CASSLVSGNEKLFF
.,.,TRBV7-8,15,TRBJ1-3,TGTGCCAGCAGCGCGGACAGAGTCTCTGGAAACACCATATATTTT,CASSADRVSGNTIYF
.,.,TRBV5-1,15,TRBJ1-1,TGCGCCAGCAGCTTGGGGATTTCTAGAGACACTGAAGCTTTCTTT,CASSLGISRDTEAFF
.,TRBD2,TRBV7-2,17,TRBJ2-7,TGTGCCAGCAGCTTATCATGGGGCGGGAGCGGGGGCTACGAGCAGTACTTC,CASSLSWGGSGGYEQYF
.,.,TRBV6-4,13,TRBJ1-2,TGTGCCAGCAGTGAGACAGACAACTATGGCTACACCTTC,CASSETDNYGYTF
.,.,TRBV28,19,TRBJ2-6,TGTGCCAGCAGTAGGGACAACCGGAGGCGGAGCTCTGGGGCCAACGTCCTGACTTTC,CASSRDNRRRSSGANVLTF
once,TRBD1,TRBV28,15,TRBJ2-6,TGTGCCAGCGGGACCCAGGGGGCTGGGGCCAACGTCCTGACTTTC,CASGTQGAGANVLTF
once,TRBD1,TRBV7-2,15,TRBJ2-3,TGTGCCAGCAGCCGGGACAGCCCTAGCACAGATACGCAGTATTTT,CASSRDSPSTDTQYF
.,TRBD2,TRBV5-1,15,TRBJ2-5,TGCGCCAGCAGCTACGGGACTAGCAGCCAAGAGACCCAGTACTTC,CASSYGTSSQETQYF
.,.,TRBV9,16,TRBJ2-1,TGTGCCAGCAGCGTAGGAGGGAGTGAAGACGGGAATGAGCAGTTCTTC,CASSVGGSEDGNEQFF
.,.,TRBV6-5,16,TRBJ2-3,TGTGCCAGCAGTTACCCCGGGCGCGGGGGCACAGATACGCAGTATTTT,CASSYPGRGGTDTQYF
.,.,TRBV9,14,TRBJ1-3,TGTGCCAGCAGCGCCCCACTAGATACATGGACCATATATTTT,CASSAPLDTWTIYF
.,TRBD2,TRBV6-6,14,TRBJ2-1,TGTGCCAGCAGTTATAGCGGGAGTTACGGTGAGCAGTTCTTC,CASSYSGSYGEQFF
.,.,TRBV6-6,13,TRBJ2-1,TGTGCCAGCAGCCACGACGCGGACAATGAGCAGTTCTTC,CASSHDADNEQFF
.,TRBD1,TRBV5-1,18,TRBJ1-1,TGCGCCAGCAGCTTGGGTCTCGGGACAGGGATACGGTGGACTGAAGCTTTCTTT,CASSLGLGTGIRWTEAFF
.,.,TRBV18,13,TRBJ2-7,TGTGCCAGCTCAGATAACAGGGATCAGGAGCAGTACTTC,CASSDNRDQEQYF
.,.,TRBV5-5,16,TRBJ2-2,TGTGCCAGCAGCTTTTTTGGGGGGAAGAACACCGGGGAGCTGTTTTTT,CASSFFGGKNTGELFF
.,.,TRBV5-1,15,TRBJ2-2,TGCGCCAGCAGCGATCTGACAGCGAACACCGGGGAGCTGTTTTTT,CASSDLTANTGELFF
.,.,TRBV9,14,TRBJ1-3,TGTGCCAGCAGCGTAGCTTCCGGGGGGAACACCATATATTTT,CASSVASGGNTIYF
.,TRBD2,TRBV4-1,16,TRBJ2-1,TGCGCCAGCAGCCCTAGGGAGACTAGCGTTTACAATGAGCAGTTCTTC,CASSPRETSVYNEQFF
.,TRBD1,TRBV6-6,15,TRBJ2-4,TGTGCCAGCAACCAGGACAGGTTAGCCAAAAACATTCAGTACTTC,CASNQDRLAKNIQYF
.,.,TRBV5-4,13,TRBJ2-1,TGTGCCAGCAGCCCACGGGCCCGGGGGGAGCAGTTCTTC,CASSPRARGEQFF
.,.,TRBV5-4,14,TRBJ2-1,TGTGCCAGCAGCTCGGGAGGGACAGCTAATGAGCAGTTCTTC,CASSSGGTANEQFF
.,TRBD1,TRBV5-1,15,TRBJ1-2,TGCGCCAGCAGCTTGGAGGGACAGGGAAGCAGGGGCTACACCTTC,CASSLEGQGSRGYTF
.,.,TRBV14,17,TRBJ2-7,TGTGCCAGCAGCCAAGAGCGGGAACAGCGCATCGGTGGCGAGCAGTACTTC,CASSQEREQRIGGEQYF
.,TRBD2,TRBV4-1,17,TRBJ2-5,TGCGCCAGCAGCCACCCAAAGCGGGGAGACAAGCAAGAGACCCAGTACTTC,CASSHPKRGDKQETQYF
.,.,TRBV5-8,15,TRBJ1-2,TGTGCCAGCAGCTTGGGGTTCAGGCCTATCTACGGCTACACCTTC,CASSLGFRPIYGYTF
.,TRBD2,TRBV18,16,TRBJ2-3,TGTGCCAGCTCCCAACAGACTAGCGGCAGCACAGATACGCAGTATTTT,CASSQQTSGSTDTQYF
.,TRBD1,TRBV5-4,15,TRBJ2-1,TGTGCCAGCAGCTTTAGGACAGGCGAGCGGAATGAGCAGTTCTTC,CASSFRTGERNEQFF
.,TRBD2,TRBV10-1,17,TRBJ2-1,TGCGCCAGCAGTGAAATGGCGTCTAGCGGGAGAGGCGATGAGCAGTTCTTC,CASSEMASSGRGDEQFF
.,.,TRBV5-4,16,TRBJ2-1,TGTGCCAGCAGCTTGGATTCTAGCCCCTCCTACAATGAGCAGTTCTTC,CASSLDSSPSYNEQFF
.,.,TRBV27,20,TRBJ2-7,TGTGCCAGCAGTTTTAGTGGAGTCCCGCGCCGACAGGGACTTTCCTACGAGCAGTACTTC,CASSFSGVPRRQGLSYEQYF
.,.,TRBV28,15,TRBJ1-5,TGTGCCAGCAGTTCGCATGACAGCGGGGATCAGCCCCAGCATTTT,CASSSHDSGDQPQHF
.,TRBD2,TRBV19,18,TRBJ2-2,TGTGCCAGTACCTACTCCCCGGGACTAGATAGAGTCACCGGGGAGCTGTTTTTT,CASTYSPGLDRVTGELFF
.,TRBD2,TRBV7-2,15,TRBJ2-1,TGTGCCAGCGCCAGGACTAGCTCAGAAGGTACTGAGCAGTTCTTC,CASARTSSEGTEQFF
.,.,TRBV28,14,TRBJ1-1,TGTGCCAGTTTTGAGGATTTGCTTAACACTGAAGCTTTCTTT,CASFEDLLNTEAFF
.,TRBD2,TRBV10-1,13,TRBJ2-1,TGCGCCAGCAGATCGGGGGGGCGGCATGAGCAGTTCTTC,CASRSGGRHEQFF
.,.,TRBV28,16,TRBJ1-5,TGTGCCAGCAGTTTCGTGGGCCAGGGAAGTCATCAGCCCCAGCATTTT,CASSFVGQGSHQPQHF
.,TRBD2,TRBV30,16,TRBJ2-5,TGTGCCTGGAACTATAGGACTAGCGGGAGTCTAGAGACCCAGTACTTC,CAWNYRTSGSLETQYF
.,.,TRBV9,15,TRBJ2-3,TGTGCCAGCAGCGGACAGGGTAGGGGGGCAGATACGCAGTATTTT,CASSGQGRGADTQYF
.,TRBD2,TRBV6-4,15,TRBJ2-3,TGTGCCAGCAGTGACTCTAGCGGGGGGGCAGATACGCAGTATTTT,CASSDSSGGADTQYF
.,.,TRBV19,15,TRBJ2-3,TGTGCCAGTAGTATGGGGCGGGGTACCACAGATACGCAGTATTTT,CASSMGRGTTDTQYF
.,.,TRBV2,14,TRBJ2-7,TGTGCCAGCAGTGAACTGACATTTACCTACGAGCAGTACTTC,CASSELTFTYEQYF
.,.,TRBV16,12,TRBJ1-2,TGTGCCAGCAGCCAGAGAGCTTATGGCTACACCTTC,CASSQRAYGYTF
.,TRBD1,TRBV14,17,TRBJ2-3,TGTGCCAGCAGCCAAGATTGGGGGACAGGGAGCACAGATACGCAGTATTTT,CASSQDWGTGSTDTQYF
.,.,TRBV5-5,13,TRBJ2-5,TGTGCCAGCAGCTTGCGCAGCCAAGAGACCCAGTACTTC,CASSLRSQETQYF
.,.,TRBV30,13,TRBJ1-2,TGTGCCTGGAGTGAAGGGGCGGCTTATGGCTACACCTTC,CAWSEGAAYGYTF
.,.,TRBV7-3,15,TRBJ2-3,TGTGCCAGCAGCTTACATGGGACACGCACAGATACGCAGTATTTT,CASSLHGTRTDTQYF
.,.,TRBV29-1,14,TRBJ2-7,TGCAGCGTTGAGTCGGATCATCGAGGGAACGAGCAGTACTTC,CSVESDHRGNEQYF
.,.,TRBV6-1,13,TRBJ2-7,TGTGCCAGCAGTGGGAACAGGGCCCACGAGCAGTACTTC,CASSGNRAHEQYF
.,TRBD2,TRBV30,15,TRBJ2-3,TGTGCCTGGAGTGTACTTAGCGGGAGAACAGATACGCAGTATTTT,CAWSVLSGRTDTQYF
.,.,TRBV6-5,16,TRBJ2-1,TGTGCCAGCAGTTACGTCGGGTTAGGCTCCTACAATGAGCAGTTCTTC,CASSYVGLGSYNEQFF